This is a list of T cell receptor beta chains from one sample in a study of OX40 agonist ivuxolimab in advanced cancers. TCRdb keeps only in-frame clones here, not all; method: immunoSEQ multiplex PCR. Among around 44,000 clones listed, around nine tenths were seen once. Sequencing was performed on CD4+ or CD8+ T cells sorted from blood, taken in a trial of the OX40 agonist ivuxolimab. These receptors were collected from an adult with an advanced solid tumor such as melanoma, head and neck, liver or kidney cancer. Both conserved end residues are part of each CDR3. D genes are given only for firm matches. Only some rows state a clone size, as once, few, many or a class for expanded clones.

TRBV6-6	NA	NA	TRBJ2-7	13	TGTGCCAGCAGTTACCGCACAGGCGCCGAGCAGTACTTC	CASSYRTGAEQYF
TRBV6-1	TRBD1	once	TRBJ1-5	14	TGTGCCAGCAGTGCACAGGGGGCTGGTCAGCCCCAGCATTTT	CASSAQGAGQPQHF
TRBV9	NA	NA	TRBJ2-1	17	TGTGCCAGCAGCCCACTTGGGGCGCAGAGCTCCTACAATGAGCAGTTCTTC	CASSPLGAQSSYNEQFF
TRBV7-7	NA	NA	TRBJ1-2	12	TGTGCCAGCAGCTTACTCAGTTATGGCTACACCTTC	CASSLLSYGYTF
TRBV4-1	NA	NA	TRBJ1-1	13	TGCGCCAGCAGCCAAGACCAATTCGCTGAAGCTTTCTTT	CASSQDQFAEAFF
TRBV13	TRBD2	NA	TRBJ2-7	15	TGTGCCAGCAGCTGGGCTAGCGGGATAACTGGCGAGCAGTACTTC	CASSWASGITGEQYF
TRBV5-6	NA	NA	TRBJ1-1	14	TGTGCCAGCAGCTCTGAGGCCAGGAGGACTGAAGCTTTCTTT	CASSSEARRTEAFF
TRBV7-9	NA	NA	TRBJ1-1	14	TGTGCCAGCAGCTTAGGCGTGGAGAACACTGAAGCTTTCTTT	CASSLGVENTEAFF
TRBV7-8	NA	NA	TRBJ1-4	15	TGTGCCAGCAGCTTAGCAGGGCTGGCTAATGAAAAACTGTTTTTT	CASSLAGLANEKLFF
TRBV15	NA	few	TRBJ1-5	14	TGTGCCACCAGCAACCTTCAGGGGAACCAGCCCCAGCATTTT	CATSNLQGNQPQHF
TRBV28	NA	NA	TRBJ1-1	13	TGTGCCAGCAGTTTGTACAGGGACACTGAAGCTTTCTTT	CASSLYRDTEAFF
TRBV15	NA	NA	TRBJ1-6	15	TGTGCCACCAGCAGGCAGTCCTCCTATAATTCACCCCTCCACTTT	CATSRQSSYNSPLHF
TRBV5-8	TRBD1	NA	TRBJ1-5	15	TGTGCCAGCAGCTTGTCGGGGACAGGGTTTCAGCCCCAGCATTTT	CASSLSGTGFQPQHF
TRBV6-6	TRBD2	NA	TRBJ2-7	14	TGTGCCAGCAGTCCGACTAGCGGGGGGGGAGGGCAGTACTTC	CASSPTSGGGGQYF
TRBV18	TRBD1	NA	TRBJ2-1	15	TGTGCCAGCTCACCTCAGACAGGGTCCTACAATGAGCAGTTCTTC	CASSPQTGSYNEQFF
TRBV4-2	TRBD2	NA	TRBJ2-7	15	TGTGCCAGCAGCCAATCGACCGGGGGGGCAGACGAGCAGTACTTC	CASSQSTGGADEQYF
TRBV7-6	NA	NA	TRBJ2-5	16	TGTGCCAGCAGCTCTCAAAAGGGGAGTGGAAGAGAAACCCAGTACTTC	CASSSQKGSGRETQYF